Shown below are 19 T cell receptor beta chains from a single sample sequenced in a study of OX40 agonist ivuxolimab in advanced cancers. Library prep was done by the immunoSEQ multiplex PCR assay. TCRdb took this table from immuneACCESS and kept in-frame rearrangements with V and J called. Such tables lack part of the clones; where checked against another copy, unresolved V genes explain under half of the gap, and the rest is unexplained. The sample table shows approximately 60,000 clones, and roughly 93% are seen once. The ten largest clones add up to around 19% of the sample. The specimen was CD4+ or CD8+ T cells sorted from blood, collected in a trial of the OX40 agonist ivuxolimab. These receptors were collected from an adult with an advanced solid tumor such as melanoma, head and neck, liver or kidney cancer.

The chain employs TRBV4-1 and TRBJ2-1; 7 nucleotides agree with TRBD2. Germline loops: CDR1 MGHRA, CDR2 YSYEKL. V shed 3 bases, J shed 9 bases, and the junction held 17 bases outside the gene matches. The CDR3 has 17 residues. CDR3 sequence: CASSHSSGAGNSGEQFF. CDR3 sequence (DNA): TGCGCCAGCAGCCACTCGAGCGGAGCGGGGAACTCGGGTGAGCAGTTCTTC.

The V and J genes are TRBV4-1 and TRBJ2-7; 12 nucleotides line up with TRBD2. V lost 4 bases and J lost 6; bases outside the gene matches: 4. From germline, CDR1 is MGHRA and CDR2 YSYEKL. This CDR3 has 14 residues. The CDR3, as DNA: TGCGCCAGCAGCCCCACGACTAGCGGGAGCGAGCAGTACTTC. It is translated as CASSPTTSGSEQYF.

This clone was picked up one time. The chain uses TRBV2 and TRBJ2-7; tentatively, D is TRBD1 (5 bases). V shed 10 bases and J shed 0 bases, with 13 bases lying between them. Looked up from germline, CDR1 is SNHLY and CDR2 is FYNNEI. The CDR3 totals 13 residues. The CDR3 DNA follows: TGTGCCACCGACAGTTTCACCTCCTACGAGCAGTACTTC. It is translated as CATDSFTSYEQYF. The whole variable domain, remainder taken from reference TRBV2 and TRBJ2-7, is EPEVTQTPSHQVTQMGQEVILRCVPISNHLYFYWYRQILGQKVEFLVSFYNNEISEKSEIFDDQFSVERPDGSNFTLKIRSTKLEDSAMYFCATDSFTSYEQYFGPGTRLTVT.

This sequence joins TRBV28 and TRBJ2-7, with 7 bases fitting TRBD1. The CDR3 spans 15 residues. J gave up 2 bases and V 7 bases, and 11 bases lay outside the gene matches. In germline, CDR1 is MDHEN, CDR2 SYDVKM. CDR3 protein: CASTPLPGTAYEQYF. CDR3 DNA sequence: TGTGCCAGCACCCCTCTGCCCGGGACAGCCTACGAGCAGTACTTC.

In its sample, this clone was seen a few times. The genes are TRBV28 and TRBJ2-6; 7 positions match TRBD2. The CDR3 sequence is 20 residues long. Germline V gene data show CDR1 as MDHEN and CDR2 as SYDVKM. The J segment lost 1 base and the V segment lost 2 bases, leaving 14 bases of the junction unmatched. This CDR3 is CASSLLWEGDPSSGANVLTF. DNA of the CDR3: TGTGCCAGCAGTTTACTCTGGGAGGGCGACCCCTCTTCTGGGGCCAACGTCCTGACTTTC.

The CDR3 sequence: CASSGLAGERDTQYF. CDR3 DNA sequence: TGTGCCAGCAGCGGACTAGCGGGAGAACGAGATACGCAGTATTTT. V usage is TRBV27 and J usage is TRBJ2-3, with TRBD2 matching over 13 bases. V lost 6 bases and J lost 5; bases outside the gene matches: 5. The CDR3 covers 15 residues. Germline V CDR1 and CDR2: MNHEY, SMNVEV (reference sequence).

This chain's CDR3 is CASSFPGTGTIDEAFF. The CDR3 nucleotides are TGTGCCAGCAGTTTTCCAGGGACAGGTACCATTGATGAAGCTTTCTTT. The chain joins TRBV28 to TRBJ1-1; 8 bases align to TRBD1. Per germline, CDR1 MDHEN and CDR2 SYDVKM. V trimming: 3 bases; J trimming: 7 bases; junction bases outside the gene matches: 13. This CDR3 region has 16 residues.

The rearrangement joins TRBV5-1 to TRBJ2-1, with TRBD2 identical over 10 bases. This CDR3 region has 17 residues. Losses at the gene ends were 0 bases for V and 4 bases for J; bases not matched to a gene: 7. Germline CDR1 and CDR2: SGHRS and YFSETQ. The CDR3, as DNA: TGCGCCAGCAGCTTGGCCTACCGGACTAGCGGATACAATGAGCAGTTCTTC. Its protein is CASSLAYRTSGYNEQFF.

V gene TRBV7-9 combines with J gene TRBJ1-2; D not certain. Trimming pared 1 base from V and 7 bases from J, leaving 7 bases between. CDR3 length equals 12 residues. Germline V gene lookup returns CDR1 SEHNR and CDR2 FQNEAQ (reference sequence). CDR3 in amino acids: CASSLGTSGYTF. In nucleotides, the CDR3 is TGTGCCAGCAGCTTAGGGACTTCTGGCTACACCTTC.

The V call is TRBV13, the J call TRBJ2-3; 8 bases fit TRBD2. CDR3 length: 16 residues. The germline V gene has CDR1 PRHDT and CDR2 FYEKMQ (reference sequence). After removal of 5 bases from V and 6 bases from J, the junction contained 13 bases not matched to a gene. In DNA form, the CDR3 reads TGTGCCAGCAGCAACCCCACCTTCCGACTAGCGGATACGCAGTATTTT. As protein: CASSNPTFRLADTQYF.

CDR3 in DNA: TGTGCCAGCAGCTTATCTAGCGGTGGGACCTACGAGCAGTACTTC. It translates to CASSLSSGGTYEQYF. The chain recombines TRBV7-2 with TRBJ2-7; the match to TRBD2 covers 7 bases. This CDR3 comprises 15 residues. CDR1 SGHTA and CDR2 FQGNSA come from the germline V gene. V was pared by 2 bases and J by 2 bases, with 6 bases of the junction left unmatched.

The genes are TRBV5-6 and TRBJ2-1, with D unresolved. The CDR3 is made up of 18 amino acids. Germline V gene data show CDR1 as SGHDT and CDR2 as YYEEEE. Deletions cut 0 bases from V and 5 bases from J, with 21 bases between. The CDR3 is CASSLDGGPPSWHNEQFF. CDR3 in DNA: TGTGCCAGCAGCTTGGACGGCGGACCTCCGTCCTGGCACAATGAGCAGTTCTTC.

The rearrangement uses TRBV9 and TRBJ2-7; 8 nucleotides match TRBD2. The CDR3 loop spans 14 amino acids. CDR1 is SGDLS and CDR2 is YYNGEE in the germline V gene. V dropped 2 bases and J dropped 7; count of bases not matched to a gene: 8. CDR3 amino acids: CASSVRPGLAEQYF. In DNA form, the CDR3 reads TGTGCCAGCAGCGTCCGCCCTGGACTAGCAGAGCAGTACTTC.

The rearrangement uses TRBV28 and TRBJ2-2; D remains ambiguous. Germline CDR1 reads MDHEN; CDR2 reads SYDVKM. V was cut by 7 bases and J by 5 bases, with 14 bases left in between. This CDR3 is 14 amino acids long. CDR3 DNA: TGTGCCAGCACCCTTGAGCGTGGGACCGGGGAGCTGTTTTTT. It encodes CASTLERGTGELFF.

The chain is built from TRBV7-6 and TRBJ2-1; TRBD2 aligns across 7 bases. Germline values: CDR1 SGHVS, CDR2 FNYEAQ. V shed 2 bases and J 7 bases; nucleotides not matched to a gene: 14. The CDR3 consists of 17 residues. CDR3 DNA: TGTGCCAGCAGCTTAACTGCTAGCGGCCTCGGGGGGAATGAGCAGTTCTTC. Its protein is CASSLTASGLGGNEQFF.

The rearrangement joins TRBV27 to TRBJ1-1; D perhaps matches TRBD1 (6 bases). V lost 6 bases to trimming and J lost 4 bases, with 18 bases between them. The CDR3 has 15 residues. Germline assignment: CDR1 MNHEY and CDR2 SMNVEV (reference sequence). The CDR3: CASSAGVSGLTEAFF. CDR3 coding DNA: TGTGCCAGCAGCGCAGGGGTCTCGGGCCTCACTGAAGCTTTCTTT.

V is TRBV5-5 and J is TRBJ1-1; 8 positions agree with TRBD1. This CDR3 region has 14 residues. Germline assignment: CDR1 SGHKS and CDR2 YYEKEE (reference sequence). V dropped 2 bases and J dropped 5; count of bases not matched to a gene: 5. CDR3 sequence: CASSLRDRSTEAFF. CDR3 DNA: TGTGCCAGCAGCTTAAGGGACAGGAGTACTGAAGCTTTCTTT.

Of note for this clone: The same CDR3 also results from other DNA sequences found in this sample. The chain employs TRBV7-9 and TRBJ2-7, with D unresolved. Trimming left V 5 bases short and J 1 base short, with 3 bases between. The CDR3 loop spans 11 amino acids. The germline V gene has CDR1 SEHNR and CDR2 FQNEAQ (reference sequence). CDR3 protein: CASSPSYEQYF. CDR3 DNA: TGTGCCAGCAGCCCTTCCTACGAGCAGTACTTC.

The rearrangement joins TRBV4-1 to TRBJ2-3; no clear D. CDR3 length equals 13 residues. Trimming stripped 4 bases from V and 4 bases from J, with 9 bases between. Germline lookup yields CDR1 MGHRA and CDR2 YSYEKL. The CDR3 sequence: CASSPANADTQYF. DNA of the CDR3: TGCGCCAGCAGCCCCGCCAACGCAGATACGCAGTATTTT.